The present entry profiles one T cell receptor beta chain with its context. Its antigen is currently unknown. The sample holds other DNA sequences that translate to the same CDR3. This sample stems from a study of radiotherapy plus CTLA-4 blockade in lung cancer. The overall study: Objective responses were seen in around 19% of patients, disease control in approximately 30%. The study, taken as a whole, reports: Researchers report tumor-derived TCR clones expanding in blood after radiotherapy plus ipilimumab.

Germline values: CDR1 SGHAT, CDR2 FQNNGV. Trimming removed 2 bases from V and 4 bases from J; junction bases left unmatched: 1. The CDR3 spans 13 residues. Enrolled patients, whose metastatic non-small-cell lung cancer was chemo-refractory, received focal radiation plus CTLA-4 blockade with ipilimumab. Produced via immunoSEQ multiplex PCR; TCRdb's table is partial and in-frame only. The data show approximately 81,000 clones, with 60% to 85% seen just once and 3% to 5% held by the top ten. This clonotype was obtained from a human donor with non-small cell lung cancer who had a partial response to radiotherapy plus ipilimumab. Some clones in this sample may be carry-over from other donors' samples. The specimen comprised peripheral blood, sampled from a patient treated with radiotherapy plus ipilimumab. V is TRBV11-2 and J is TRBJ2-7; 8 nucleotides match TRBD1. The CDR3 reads CASSLQGAYEQYF. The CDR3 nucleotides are TGTGCCAGCAGCTTACAGGGGGCATACGAGCAGTACTTC.